The 14 T cell receptor beta chains below all came from one sample that was sequenced in a study of blood T cell repertoires in COVID-19. Profiling relied on immunoSEQ multiplex PCR, and the TCRdb table lists in-frame clones only, not all of them. The profile shows some 180,000 clones, 86% of them singletons. What was sequenced was peripheral blood. These receptors were obtained from a man between 65 and 85 years old with active or convalescent COVID-19.

This clone appeared a single time. The rearrangement joins TRBV5-4 to TRBJ2-1; 9 bases match TRBD1. The trim removed 2 bases at V and 0 bases at J, leaving 6 bases unmatched. The CDR3 spans 17 residues. Germline V lookup: CDR1 SGHNT, CDR2 YYREEE (reference sequence). The CDR3 region has the DNA TGTGCCAGCAGCTTCCGGGACAGGGAAGACTCCTACAATGAGCAGTTCTTC. It codes for CASSFRDREDSYNEQFF.

The chain uses TRBV6-2 or TRBV6-3 and TRBJ1-1; D remains unclear. CDR3 length: 12 residues. Germline V lookup: CDR1 MNHEY, CDR2 SVGEGT. Trimming cost V 5 bases and J 11 bases, with 15 bases left between them. The CDR3 is CASSLTNWFAFF. CDR3 bases: TGTGCCAGCAGTCTAACTAACTGGTTCGCTTTCTTT.

Written as DNA, the CDR3 is TGTGCCAGCAGCCAAGGACAGGGACGGAGCAATCAGCCCCAGCATTTT. Amino acids: CASSQGQGRSNQPQHF. The chain joins TRBV4-2 to TRBJ1-5, with TRBD1 identical over 7 bases. Germline V gives CDR1 LGHNA, CDR2 YNFKEQ. The CDR3 length is 16 residues. The V and J ends lost 1 base and 1 base, in that order; junction bases with no gene match: 4.

This chain joins TRBV4-3 and TRBJ1-3; TRBD1 agrees at 8 bases. CDR1 and CDR2 (germline): LGHNA, YSLEER. V lost 1 base to trimming and J lost 3 bases; unmatched junction nucleotides: 11. The CDR3 spans 18 residues. The CDR3 reads CASSQGYQGARGGNTIYF. CDR3 DNA sequence: TGCGCCAGCAGCCAAGGATATCAGGGGGCCCGGGGTGGAAACACCATATATTTT.

The chain has TRBV7-2 and TRBJ2-7, with 7 bases aligning to TRBD2. Germline loops: CDR1 SGHTA, CDR2 FQGNSA. The V segment lost 6 bases and the J segment 12 bases; nucleotides outside the gene matches: 14. This CDR3 has 13 amino acids. The CDR3 DNA is TGTGCCAGCAGTGTCCAGCGGGGAGGACGGGGGTACTTC. The encoded protein is CASSVQRGGRGYF.

J is TRBJ2-7 and V is TRBV28; a possible D gene is TRBD2 (6 bases). Germline CDR1 MDHEN, CDR2 SYDVKM. V was trimmed by 2 bases and J by 5 bases, leaving 25 bases between them. The CDR3 covers 18 residues. The CDR3 coding sequence is TGTGCCAGCAGTTTAGGGGCTGCAACCCGGCAGGAGGGGAACGAGCAGTACTTC. Translation: CASSLGAATRQEGNEQYF.

The rearrangement joins TRBV28 to TRBJ1-2; D perhaps matches TRBD1 (5 bases). Deletions cut 6 bases from V and 5 bases from J, with 22 bases between. The CDR3 contains 16 residues. CDR1 is MDHEN and CDR2 is SYDVKM in the germline V gene. In DNA form, the CDR3 reads TGTGCCAGCAGGACCAGGGTGGGGTTGGGGACTTATGGCTACACCTTC. It encodes CASRTRVGLGTYGYTF.

The V gene is TRBV28, the J gene TRBJ1-2; D unclear. Per germline, CDR1 MDHEN and CDR2 SYDVKM. This CDR3 has 17 residues. The V gene lost 5 bases and the J gene lost 4 bases, with 23 bases spanning the gap. The CDR3 sequence: CASSPPTGIGPSYGYTF. The DNA for the CDR3 is TGTGCCAGCAGTCCCCCGACCGGGATCGGGCCTAGCTATGGCTACACCTTC.

This clone was seen more than once but under ten times. V is TRBV5-1 and J is TRBJ2-7, with D perhaps matching TRBD2 (6 bases). Per germline, CDR1 SGHRS and CDR2 YFSETQ. V lost 4 bases, J lost 3 bases, and 23 bases lay in between. The CDR3 spans 17 residues. Here the CDR3 reads CASSGPGGWGSHYEQYF. The CDR3 nucleotides read TGCGCCAGCAGCGGCCCCGGAGGGTGGGGGAGCCACTACGAGCAGTACTTC.

The CDR3 coding sequence is TGTGCCAGCTTGGGGGGGTCCAGAGCTTTCTTT. Translating it yields CASLGGSRAFF. V usage is TRBV27 and J usage is TRBJ1-1, with TRBD1 as a possible D gene (5 bases). Between the trimmed V and J ends, which lost 8 bases and 10 bases, there was a span of 14 bases. Per germline, CDR1 MNHEY and CDR2 SMNVEV (reference sequence). This CDR3 has 11 residues.

This clone was seen once. This chain uses TRBV11-3 with TRBJ2-3, with D possibly being TRBD2 (5 bases). V lost 3 bases and J 8 bases, leaving 12 bases between the germline ends. The CDR3 has 13 residues. Germline CDR1 SGHNT, CDR2 YENEEA. This chain's CDR3 is CASSFALAGTQYF. The CDR3 DNA reads TGTGCCAGCAGCTTCGCGCTAGCTGGTACGCAGTATTTT.

The chain is built from TRBV6-5 and TRBJ1-1, with TRBD1 as a possible D gene (5 bases). Germline V gene lookup returns CDR1 MNHEY and CDR2 SVGAGI. The germline V and J ends were trimmed by 6 bases and 0 bases, with 11 bases remaining between them. CDR3 size: 14 residues. The CDR3: CASSLDSLNTEAFF. The CDR3 DNA sequence: TGTGCCAGCAGCCTCGACAGTTTGAACACTGAAGCTTTCTTT.

The J gene is TRBJ2-5, the V gene TRBV12-5, with 7 bases fitting TRBD1. The CDR3 is made up of 15 amino acids. V shed 6 bases and J 7 bases; nucleotides not matched to a gene: 14. CDR1 is LGHNT, CDR2 FRNRAP, per germline. The CDR3 DNA follows: TGTGCTAGTGGACCGGGACAGTCCGCTATATGGACCCAGTACTTC. It codes for CASGPGQSAIWTQYF. Full variable domain (rest looked up from reference TRBV12-5 and TRBJ2-5): DARVTQTPRHKVTEMGQEVTMRCQPILGHNTVFWYRQTMMQGLELLAYFRNRAPLDDSGMPKDRFSAEMPDATLATLKIQPSEPRDSAVYFCASGPGQSAIWTQYFGPGTRLLVL.

This chain joins TRBV2 and TRBJ2-7; 8 nucleotides agree with TRBD1. Germline CDR1 and CDR2: SNHLY and FYNNEI. Germline trimming cut 5 bases from V and 4 bases from J; bases unmatched to any gene: 10. This CDR3 region has 15 residues. CDR3 sequence: CASSRARDRSYEQYF. The DNA of the CDR3 is TGTGCCAGCAGTAGGGCCCGGGACAGGAGTTACGAGCAGTACTTC.